The entry below gives a single TCR beta chain sequence along with its context. No antigen is known for it. These data belong to a study of Ad26.COV2.S vaccination and SARS-CoV-2 variants. As for the study in general: Recipients of Ad26.COV2.S got it intramuscularly, once or twice 56 days apart. General study findings and limits: Spike-specific TCR breadth ran higher among vaccine recipients than placebo recipients. CD8+ and CD4+ T cells specific for spike reportedly responded with substantial breadth after vaccination.

Treatment described: some 20 received Ad26.COV2.S at low or high dose, single or two shots; several received placebo; per-sample allocation not given. The samples were gathered on day 63 after the first injection of vaccine or placebo. Germline assignment: CDR1 SQVTM and CDR2 ANQGSEA. The CDR3 contains 13 residues. The V and J ends lost 5 bases and 2 bases respectively, with 13 bases between them. Clones were sequenced by immunoSEQ multiplex PCR, and TCRdb holds only the in-frame ones, with some missing. Among roughly 240,000 clones, roughly 90% were seen once, and the ten largest hold roughly 10%. The gene calls are TRBV29-1 and TRBJ2-7, with TRBD2 as a possible D gene (6 bases). The source of this sequence is a person between 18 and 60 years old who received the Ad26.COV2.S COVID-19 vaccine or a placebo. Here the sequenced sample was peripheral blood, taken in a trial of Ad26.COV2.S vaccine versus placebo. The CDR3 loop is CSVSRDSPYEQYF. Written as DNA, the CDR3 is TGCAGCGTTTCCCGGGACTCCCCCTACGAGCAGTACTTC.